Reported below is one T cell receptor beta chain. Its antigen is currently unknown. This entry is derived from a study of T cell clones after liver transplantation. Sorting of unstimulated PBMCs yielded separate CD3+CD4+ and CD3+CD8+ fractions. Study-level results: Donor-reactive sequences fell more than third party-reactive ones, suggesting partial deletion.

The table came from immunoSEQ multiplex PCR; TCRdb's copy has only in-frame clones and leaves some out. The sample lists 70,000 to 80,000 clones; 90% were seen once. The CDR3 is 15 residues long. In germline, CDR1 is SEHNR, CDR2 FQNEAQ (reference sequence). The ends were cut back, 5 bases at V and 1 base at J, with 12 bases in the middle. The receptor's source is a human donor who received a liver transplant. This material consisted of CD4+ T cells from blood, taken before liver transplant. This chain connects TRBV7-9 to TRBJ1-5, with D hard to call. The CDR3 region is CASSADRGSNQPQHF. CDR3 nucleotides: TGTGCCAGCAGCGCGGACCGAGGGAGCAATCAGCCCCAGCATTTT.